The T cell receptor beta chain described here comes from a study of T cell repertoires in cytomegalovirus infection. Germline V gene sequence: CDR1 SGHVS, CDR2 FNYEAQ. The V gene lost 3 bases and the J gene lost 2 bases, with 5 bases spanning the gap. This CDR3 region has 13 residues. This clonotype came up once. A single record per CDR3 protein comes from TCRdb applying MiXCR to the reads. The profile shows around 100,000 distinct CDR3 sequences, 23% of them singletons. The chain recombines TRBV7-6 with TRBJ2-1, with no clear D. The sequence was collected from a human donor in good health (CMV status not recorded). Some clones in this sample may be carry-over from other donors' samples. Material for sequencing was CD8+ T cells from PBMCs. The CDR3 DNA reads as TGTGCCAGCAGCTTCCAGACCTACAATGAGCAGTTCTTC. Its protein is CASSFQTYNEQFF.